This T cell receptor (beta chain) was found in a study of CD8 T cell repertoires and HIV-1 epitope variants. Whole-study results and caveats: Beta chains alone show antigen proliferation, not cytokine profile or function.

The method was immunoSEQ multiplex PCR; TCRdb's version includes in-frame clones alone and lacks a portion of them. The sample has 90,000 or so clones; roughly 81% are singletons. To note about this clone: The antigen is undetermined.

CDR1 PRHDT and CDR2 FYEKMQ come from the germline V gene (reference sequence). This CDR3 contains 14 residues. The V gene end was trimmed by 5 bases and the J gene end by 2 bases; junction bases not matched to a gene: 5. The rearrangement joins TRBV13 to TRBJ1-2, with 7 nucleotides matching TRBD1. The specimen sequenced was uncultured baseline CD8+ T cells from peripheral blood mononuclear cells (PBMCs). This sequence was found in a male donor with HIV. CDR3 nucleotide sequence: TGTGCCAGCAGCGAAGAGACAGGGAACTATGGCTACACCTTC. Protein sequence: CASSEETGNYGYTF. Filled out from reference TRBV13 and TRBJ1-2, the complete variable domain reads AAGVIQSPRHLIKEKRETATLKCYPIPRHDTVYWYQQGPGQDPQFLISFYEKMQSDKGSIPDRFSAQQFSDYHSELNMSSLELGDSALYFCASSEETGNYGYTFGSGTRLTVV.